The 29 T cell receptor beta chains below were found in one sample sequenced in a study of shared clonotypes between healthy human individuals. Only in-frame clones appear in the TCRdb table, and some are missing; sequencing was by immunoSEQ multiplex PCR. The sample records about 2 million clones, roughly 94% being singletons. Source material: naive CD4+ T cells sorted from blood. Subset: CD45RA+ positively selected. The receptors come from a young man in good health.

The gene calls are TRBV11-3 and TRBJ1-4, with D unclear. This CDR3 spans 14 amino acids. Deletions cut 6 bases from V and 4 bases from J, with 12 bases between. CDR1 is SGHNT and CDR2 is YENEEA in the germline V gene. In nucleotides, the CDR3 is TGTGCCAGCAGAAACCCCGCGGATAATGAAAAACTGTTTTTT. This translates into CASRNPADNEKLFF. The full variable domain, its missing parts supplied by reference TRBV11-3 and TRBJ1-4, is EAGVVQSPRYKIIEKKQPVAFWCNPISGHNTLYWYLQNLGQGPELLIRYENEEAVDDSQLPKDRFSAERLKGVDSTLKIQPAELGDSAVYLCASRNPADNEKLFFGSGTQLSVL.

The sample holds one count of this clone. The chain joins TRBV5-1 to TRBJ1-1, with TRBD1 identical over 7 bases. The ends lost 4 bases at V and 3 bases at J; junction bases unmatched: 6. The CDR3 is 14 amino acids. Looked up from germline, CDR1 is SGHRS and CDR2 is YFSETQ. In DNA, the CDR3 is TGCGCCAGCAGCATAGAGACAGGGTACACTGAAGCTTTCTTT. This gives the protein CASSIETGYTEAFF.

The chain recombines TRBV30 with TRBJ1-3; D is unresolved. The V end was cut by 3 bases, the J end by 4 bases, with 13 bases between. CDR1 and CDR2 from the germline V gene are GTSNPN and SVGIG (reference sequence). The CDR3 is made up of 14 amino acids. CDR3 sequence reads: CAWSGYQGGNTIYF. The DNA for the CDR3 is TGTGCCTGGAGCGGGTATCAAGGAGGAAACACCATATATTTT.

V gene TRBV28 combines with J gene TRBJ1-3; 9 positions match TRBD1. The V gene's germline CDR1 is MDHEN and CDR2 SYDVKM. The CDR3 loop spans 15 amino acids. Trimming removed 6 bases from V and 3 bases from J; junction bases left unmatched: 6. DNA of the CDR3: TGTGCCAGCAGCCTCCGGGACAGGGATGGAAACACCATATATTTT. Its translation: CASSLRDRDGNTIYF.

The genes are TRBV5-6 and TRBJ2-6, with no clear D. The CDR3 spans 15 residues. Germline V gene data show CDR1 as SGHDT and CDR2 as YYEEEE. The germline V and J ends were trimmed by 1 base and 3 bases, with 8 bases remaining between them. The CDR3 DNA is TGTGCCAGCAGCTTGCCCGGGTTTGGGGCCAACGTCCTGACTTTC. It codes for CASSLPGFGANVLTF.

The chain links TRBV2 to TRBJ2-2; TRBD1 aligns across 8 bases. Unmatched junction bases numbered 4, after V lost 5 bases and J lost 5 bases. This CDR3 is 14 amino acids long. The germline V gene has CDR1 SNHLY and CDR2 FYNNEI. CDR3 coding DNA: TGTGCCAGCAGTCTGGACAGGGTGACCGGGGAGCTGTTTTTT. It codes for CASSLDRVTGELFF.

The chain uses TRBV4-2 and TRBJ1-5; D is unclear. The CDR3 loop spans 12 amino acids. CDR1 and CDR2 (germline): LGHNA, YNFKEQ. Trimming left V 4 bases short and J 5 bases short, with 6 bases between. CDR3 coding DNA: TGTGCCAGCAGCCGGACCGATCAGCCCCAGCATTTT. Translation: CASSRTDQPQHF.

V usage is TRBV5-6 and J usage is TRBJ1-2; TRBD1 might be the D (5 bases). The CDR3 totals 14 residues. The germline V gene has CDR1 SGHDT and CDR2 YYEEEE. Trimming left V 1 base short and J 3 bases short, with 10 bases between. The DNA of the CDR3 is TGTGCCAGCAGCTTGCAGGAGACAGACTATGGCTACACCTTC. Translating it yields CASSLQETDYGYTF.

The chain couples TRBV7-2 to TRBJ2-5, with D perhaps matching TRBD2 (6 bases). The CDR3 is made up of 16 amino acids. V was clipped by 1 base and J by 7 bases, with 19 bases between them. Germline CDR1 SGHTA, CDR2 FQGNSA. This CDR3 reads CASSLGASVIRGTQYF. CDR3 nucleotide sequence: TGTGCCAGCAGCTTAGGGGCTAGCGTCATTAGAGGGACCCAGTACTTC.

As concerns this clone: The junction and the germline gene differ at one end; a read error may be behind it. The chain uses TRBV7-7 and TRBJ2-3; D is uncertain. Germline values: CDR1 SSHAT, CDR2 FNYEAQ (reference sequence). This CDR3 has 16 residues. In DNA form, the CDR3 reads TGTGCTAGCAGCTCAGGAGTATCCCGGTCCACAGATACGCAGTATTTT. Residues: CASSSGVSRSTDTQYF.

The CDR3 is CAWSVGLAGEADTQYF. The CDR3 DNA is TGTGCCTGGAGTGTGGGGCTAGCGGGGGAGGCAGATACGCAGTATTTT. J is TRBJ2-3 and V is TRBV30, with 10 bases identical to TRBD2. The junction had 7 bases not matched to a gene; V was cut back by 0 bases and J by 4 bases. CDR3 size: 16 residues. Germline V gene sequence: CDR1 GTSNPN, CDR2 SVGIG (reference sequence). The whole variable domain, filled in from reference TRBV30 and TRBJ2-3, reads SQTIHQWPATLVQPVGSPLSLECTVEGTSNPNLYWYRQAAGRGLQLLFYSVGIGQISSEVPQNLSASRPQDRQFILSSKKLLLSDSGFYLCAWSVGLAGEADTQYFGPGTRLTVL.

In its sample, this clone was seen a few times. V gene TRBV10-1 combines with J gene TRBJ1-6; D perhaps matches TRBD1 (5 bases). The V and J ends lost 5 bases and 9 bases respectively, with 8 bases between them. CDR3 length equals 12 residues. Germline V gene data show CDR1 as WNHNN and CDR2 as SYGVQD (reference sequence). The CDR3 protein is CASSPGSSPLHF. The CDR3 DNA is TGCGCCAGCAGTCCAGGGAGTTCACCCCTCCACTTT.

This clone occurred a few times. Other nucleotide sequences in the sample specify the same CDR3. This rearrangement joins TRBV2 to TRBJ2-2; TRBD1 is a possible D gene (5 bases). The CDR3 has 11 amino acids. V gave up 6 bases and J gave up 6 bases, with 5 bases separating them. In germline, CDR1 is SNHLY, CDR2 FYNNEI. DNA for the CDR3: TGTGCCAGCAGAGGGGCCGGGGAGCTGTTTTTT. This codes for CASRGAGELFF.

The chain recombines TRBV28 with TRBJ2-5; 7 bases fit TRBD2. Unmatched junction bases numbered 6, after V lost 3 bases and J lost 2 bases. Looked up from germline, CDR1 is MDHEN and CDR2 is SYDVKM. The CDR3 is made up of 15 amino acids. The CDR3 is CASSFRDYYQETQYF. In DNA, the CDR3 is TGTGCCAGCAGTTTCAGGGACTACTATCAAGAGACCCAGTACTTC. The full variable domain, rest sourced from reference TRBV28 and TRBJ2-5, is DVKVTQSSRYLVKRTGEKVFLECVQDMDHENMFWYRQDPGLGLRLIYFSYDVKMKEKGDIPEGYSVSREKKERFSLILESASTNQTSMYLCASSFRDYYQETQYFGPGTRLLVL.

The gene calls are TRBV5-5 and TRBJ1-2, with D tentatively TRBD1 (5 bases). Germline V gene sequence: CDR1 SGHKS, CDR2 YYEKEE (reference sequence). This CDR3 contains 12 residues. Deletions cut 4 bases from V and 4 bases from J, with 8 bases between. Here the CDR3 DNA reads TGTGCCAGCAGCCTGGGGCTCTATGGCTACACCTTC. This gives the protein CASSLGLYGYTF.

The chain recombines TRBV19 with TRBJ1-1; D remains unclear. The V end was cut by 1 base, the J end by 3 bases, with 9 bases between. The length of the CDR3 is 14 residues. Germline CDR1 LNHDA, CDR2 SQIVND (reference sequence). The CDR3 protein is CASSIGEVDTEAFF. The CDR3 nucleotides are TGTGCCAGTAGTATAGGGGAGGTAGACACTGAAGCTTTCTTT.

The chain carries TRBV5-4 and TRBJ2-3; tentatively, D is TRBD2 (5 bases). Germline CDR1 reads SGHNT; CDR2 reads YYREEE (reference sequence). This CDR3 is 13 amino acids long. The V end lost 4 bases, the J end lost 6 bases, and 12 bases lay between the germline ends. The CDR3 DNA reads TGTGCCAGCAGCCTAAAGGGAGAGGATACGCAGTATTTT. Protein: CASSLKGEDTQYF.

In DNA, the CDR3 is TGTGCCAGCTCACAACCAAACACTGAAGCTTTCTTT. Amino acids: CASSQPNTEAFF. This chain uses TRBV18 with TRBJ1-1; no clear D gene. V was trimmed by 4 bases and J by 2 bases, leaving 5 bases between them. CDR3 size: 12 residues. The V gene's germline CDR1 is KGHSH and CDR2 LQKENI.

The gene calls are TRBV12-5 and TRBJ2-2, with D possibly matching TRBD1 (5 bases). The CDR3 covers 14 residues. In germline, CDR1 is LGHNT, CDR2 FRNRAP. Trimming cost V 1 base and J 5 bases, with 8 bases left between them. The CDR3 sequence is CASGLEGVTGELFF. The CDR3 DNA is TGTGCTAGTGGTTTGGAAGGGGTGACCGGGGAGCTGTTTTTT.

Of note for this clone: Additional DNA sequences in this sample encode the identical CDR3. This chain joins TRBV7-2 and TRBJ1-3, with D perhaps TRBD1 (5 bases). CDR3 size: 15 residues. Trimming took 1 base from V and 0 from J, leaving 7 bases between them. Germline V gene sequence: CDR1 SGHTA, CDR2 FQGNSA. CDR3 sequence: CASSLEGNSGNTIYF. In nucleotides, the CDR3 is TGTGCCAGCAGCTTAGAGGGGAACTCTGGAAACACCATATATTTT.

This clone has a handful of counts. The chain carries TRBV12-5 and TRBJ1-5; 8 bases agree with TRBD1. The germline CDR1 and CDR2 sequences are LGHNT and FRNRAP. V gave up 1 base and J gave up 7 bases; unmatched junction bases: 3. The CDR3 contains 14 residues. The CDR3 bases are TGTGCTAGTGGTTTGGGACAGGGGCGCCAGCCCCAGCATTTT. As protein: CASGLGQGRQPQHF.

The rearrangement joins TRBV9 to TRBJ2-7, with D uncertain. V shed 0 bases and J shed 3 bases, with 7 bases lying between them. The CDR3 length is 13 residues. Germline CDR1 reads SGDLS; CDR2 reads YYNGEE. The CDR3 nucleotides are TGTGCCAGCAGCGTAGGCTGGGACTACGAGCAGTACTTC. This gives the protein CASSVGWDYEQYF.

The chain couples TRBV10-1 to TRBJ2-1; 9 nucleotides match TRBD1. The CDR3 contains 15 residues. CDR1 and CDR2 from the germline V gene are WNHNN and SYGVQD (reference sequence). V lost 4 bases, J lost 7 bases, and 8 bases stayed unmatched. The CDR3 is CASSAGTGSWNEQFF. For the CDR3, the DNA is TGCGCCAGCAGTGCCGGGACAGGGTCTTGGAATGAGCAGTTCTTC.

This chain connects TRBV30 to TRBJ2-7, with TRBD1 matching over 9 bases. Trimming took 2 bases from V and 2 from J; bases not matched to a gene: 4. The CDR3 sequence is 14 residues long. CDR1 and CDR2 from the germline V gene are GTSNPN and SVGIG (reference sequence). CDR3 coding DNA: TGTGCCTGGAGTCCGAGGACAGGGGCCTACGAGCAGTACTTC. Amino acid sequence: CAWSPRTGAYEQYF.

The chain is built from TRBV5-1 and TRBJ1-6; D might be TRBD1 (6 bases). Germline V lookup: CDR1 SGHRS, CDR2 YFSETQ. The CDR3 loop spans 14 amino acids. Trimming removed 3 bases at V and 8 bases at J, with 12 bases between. For the CDR3, the DNA is TGCGCCAGCAGCTCGGACAGTCTATATTCACCCCTCCACTTT. Residues: CASSSDSLYSPLHF.

The chain's CDR3 is CAITDRGQLTEAFF. The DNA for the CDR3 is TGTGCCATCACCGACCGGGGACAGCTTACTGAAGCTTTCTTT. V gene TRBV10-3 combines with J gene TRBJ1-1, with 7 bases that match TRBD1. The germline V gene encodes CDR1 ENHRY and CDR2 SYGVKD. This CDR3 has 14 residues. V was clipped by 7 bases and J by 5 bases; unmatched bases: 10.

Turning to this clone: This CDR3 is also generated by other DNA sequences in the sample. This sequence joins TRBV11-2 and TRBJ2-3, with TRBD2 matching 10 bases. The germline gives CDR1 SGHAT, CDR2 FQNNGV. CDR3 length equals 15 residues. The trim removed 1 base at V and 4 bases at J, leaving 2 bases unmatched. This chain's CDR3 is CASSLGLAGADTQYF. The CDR3 bases are TGTGCCAGCAGCTTAGGGCTAGCGGGAGCAGATACGCAGTATTTT.

This chain joins TRBV10-3 and TRBJ1-1, with TRBD1 matching over 8 bases. The V and J ends lost 2 bases and 0 bases, in that order; junction bases with no gene match: 11. Germline CDR1 ENHRY, CDR2 SYGVKD. The CDR3 has 18 amino acids. Written as DNA, the CDR3 is TGTGCCATCAGTGAGCGCCCCGGGACAGGTACCTTGAACACTGAAGCTTTCTTT. It encodes CAISERPGTGTLNTEAFF.

The chain uses TRBV27 and TRBJ2-5; TRBD2 matches 8 bases. J lost 4 bases, V lost 5 bases, and 12 bases had no gene match. CDR3 length: 16 amino acids. CDR1 is MNHEY, CDR2 SMNVEV, per germline (reference sequence). The DNA of the CDR3 is TGTGCCAGCAGTCCCTTTCGGGAGGGCCTTAGAGAGACCCAGTACTTC. Translated: CASSPFREGLRETQYF.